These T cell receptor beta chains were read from a single sample in a study of PD-1 blockade in classical Hodgkin lymphoma. Profiling relied on immunoSEQ multiplex PCR, and the TCRdb table lists in-frame clones only, not all of them. The profile shows roughly 94,000 clones, about 93% of them singletons. This sample comprised peripheral blood mononuclear cells (PBMCs), obtained before the fourth cycle of nivolumab. The receptors stem from a human donor with classical Hodgkin lymphoma. Each CDR3 is given with its conserved first and last residue. A D gene is named only where the DNA matches it firmly. Size tells how often a clone was seen (once, few, many) or the class of an expanded clone, and some rows leave it out.

d_gene: -
j_gene: TRBJ2-7
v_gene: TRBV5-1
abundance: -
CDR3nt: TGCGCCAGCAGCCAGAGGGACTACGAGCAGTACTTC
CDR3aa: CASSQRDYEQYF

d_gene: TRBD1
j_gene: TRBJ1-1
v_gene: TRBV2
abundance: -
CDR3nt: TGTGCCAGCAGTGAGAGACAGGGTCGGGGCACTGAAGCTTTCTTT
CDR3aa: CASSERQGRGTEAFF

d_gene: -
j_gene: TRBJ1-5
v_gene: TRBV11-2
abundance: once
CDR3nt: TGTGCCAGCAGCTTAGATAATCAGCCCCAGCATTTT
CDR3aa: CASSLDNQPQHF

d_gene: TRBD1
j_gene: TRBJ1-1
v_gene: TRBV5-4
abundance: -
CDR3nt: TGTGCCAGCAGCTTCCCGGGACAGGGGAACACTGAAGCTTTCTTT
CDR3aa: CASSFPGQGNTEAFF

d_gene: -
j_gene: TRBJ2-7
v_gene: TRBV29-1
abundance: -
CDR3nt: TGCAGCGTTGCAGAGGGGGGATCCTACGAGCAGTACTTC
CDR3aa: CSVAEGGSYEQYF

d_gene: -
j_gene: TRBJ2-3
v_gene: TRBV25-1
abundance: -
CDR3nt: TGTGCCAGCAGTGAATATAAGTTCGTAGATACGCAGTATTTT
CDR3aa: CASSEYKFVDTQYF

d_gene: TRBD2
j_gene: TRBJ2-2
v_gene: TRBV10-3
abundance: -
CDR3nt: TGTGCCATCAGTGAACGGGGGAGGGCCCTGGGGTCTGGGACCGGGGAGCTGTTTTTT
CDR3aa: CAISERGRALGSGTGELFF

d_gene: -
j_gene: TRBJ2-1
v_gene: TRBV29-1
abundance: -
CDR3nt: TGCAGCGTTGATACGACAGGTGGCAATGAGCAGTTCTTC
CDR3aa: CSVDTTGGNEQFF

d_gene: -
j_gene: TRBJ2-2
v_gene: TRBV6-5
abundance: -
CDR3nt: TGTGCCAGCAGTTACGGGCACAACACCGGGGAGCTGTTTTTT
CDR3aa: CASSYGHNTGELFF

d_gene: -
j_gene: TRBJ1-1
v_gene: TRBV6-1
abundance: once
CDR3nt: TGTGCCAGCAGCCACACAGGGAATGGTCGAACTGAAGCTTTCTTT
CDR3aa: CASSHTGNGRTEAFF

d_gene: TRBD1
j_gene: TRBJ1-2
v_gene: TRBV28
abundance: -
CDR3nt: TGTGCCAGCAGTTCGCTACAGGGGGGTAGTTTGGCTAACTATGGCTACACCTTC
CDR3aa: CASSSLQGGSLANYGYTF

d_gene: TRBD2
j_gene: TRBJ2-1
v_gene: TRBV6-5
abundance: -
CDR3nt: TGTGCCAGCAGTTACGGGGGGGACTACAATGAGCAGTTCTTC
CDR3aa: CASSYGGDYNEQFF

d_gene: -
j_gene: TRBJ1-6
v_gene: TRBV5-6
abundance: -
CDR3nt: TGTGCCAGCAGCTTGGTGGGCGTTTATAATTCACCCCTCCACTTT
CDR3aa: CASSLVGVYNSPLHF

d_gene: TRBD1
j_gene: TRBJ2-1
v_gene: TRBV7-6
abundance: -
CDR3nt: TGTGCCAGCAGCTTACTGGACAGGGCTGACAATGAGCAGTTCTTC
CDR3aa: CASSLLDRADNEQFF

d_gene: -
j_gene: TRBJ1-3
v_gene: TRBV30
abundance: -
CDR3nt: TGTGCGAGACTAGGGGTTGTAGAAAACACCATATATTTT
CDR3aa: CARLGVVENTIYF

d_gene: -
j_gene: TRBJ1-1
v_gene: TRBV5-1
abundance: -
CDR3nt: TGCGCCAGCAGCTCGGGGCCCTTGGGTTTGGGGGAAGCTTTCTTT
CDR3aa: CASSSGPLGLGEAFF

d_gene: -
j_gene: TRBJ1-1
v_gene: TRBV30
abundance: -
CDR3nt: TGTGCCGGGAGCTCGAGGGGGACTGAAGCTTTCTTT
CDR3aa: CAGSSRGTEAFF

d_gene: TRBD2
j_gene: TRBJ2-3
v_gene: TRBV10-3
abundance: -
CDR3nt: TGTGCCCTCGGTTCTAGCGGGATCACAGATACGCAGTATTTT
CDR3aa: CALGSSGITDTQYF

d_gene: -
j_gene: TRBJ1-3
v_gene: TRBV5-4
abundance: -
CDR3nt: TGTGCCAGCAGCGCCGGGTTTGGAAACACCATATATTTT
CDR3aa: CASSAGFGNTIYF

d_gene: TRBD2
j_gene: TRBJ2-5
v_gene: TRBV7-2
abundance: -
CDR3nt: TGTGCCAGCAGGACTAGCGGGATAGAGACCCAGTACTTC
CDR3aa: CASRTSGIETQYF

d_gene: -
j_gene: TRBJ2-7
v_gene: TRBV15
abundance: -
CDR3nt: TGTGCCACCAGCAGAGGGGAGAGCTCCTACGAGCAGTACTTC
CDR3aa: CATSRGESSYEQYF

d_gene: TRBD1
j_gene: TRBJ2-4
v_gene: TRBV2
abundance: -
CDR3nt: TGTGCCAGCAGTGCGACAGGGTTAGTTAGCATTCAGTACTTC
CDR3aa: CASSATGLVSIQYF

d_gene: -
j_gene: TRBJ2-1
v_gene: TRBV29-1
abundance: -
CDR3nt: TGCAGCGTTGTATTCCCCAGCGGAGCCGACAATGAGCAGTTCTTC
CDR3aa: CSVVFPSGADNEQFF

d_gene: -
j_gene: TRBJ1-1
v_gene: TRBV28
abundance: -
CDR3nt: TGTGCCAGCAGTTTAGCTCCCCGGGAAGCTTTCTTT
CDR3aa: CASSLAPREAFF

d_gene: TRBD1
j_gene: TRBJ1-4
v_gene: TRBV28
abundance: once
CDR3nt: TGTGCCAGCAGTTTTCTCCGGCAAACTCCGGGACAGGGCGCTGAAAAACTGTTTTTT
CDR3aa: CASSFLRQTPGQGAEKLFF

d_gene: -
j_gene: TRBJ2-7
v_gene: TRBV9
abundance: -
CDR3nt: TGTGCCAGCAGCGTCCGGCCCGAGCGGATCTACGAGCAGTACTTC
CDR3aa: CASSVRPERIYEQYF

d_gene: -
j_gene: TRBJ1-2
v_gene: TRBV6-5
abundance: -
CDR3nt: TGTGCCAACGATCCGAACCCACTTGCTGATGGCTACACCTTC
CDR3aa: CANDPNPLADGYTF

d_gene: -
j_gene: TRBJ1-2
v_gene: TRBV2
abundance: -
CDR3nt: TGTGCCACCTACCGGGCACCTCCAAATGGCTACACCTTC
CDR3aa: CATYRAPPNGYTF

d_gene: TRBD2
j_gene: TRBJ2-7
v_gene: TRBV28
abundance: -
CDR3nt: TGTGCCAGCCCCCCTAGCGGGAGGGCAGTCTCCTACGAGCAGTACTTC
CDR3aa: CASPPSGRAVSYEQYF

d_gene: -
j_gene: TRBJ2-5
v_gene: TRBV28
abundance: -
CDR3nt: TGTGCCAGCAGTTTGGAGGGAGTTGAGACCCAGTACTTC
CDR3aa: CASSLEGVETQYF

d_gene: TRBD1
j_gene: TRBJ2-7
v_gene: TRBV6-1
abundance: -
CDR3nt: TGTGCCAGCAGTGAACAGGGGGTCGAGCAGTACTTC
CDR3aa: CASSEQGVEQYF

d_gene: -
j_gene: TRBJ1-1
v_gene: TRBV7-9
abundance: -
CDR3nt: TGTGCCAGCAGCTTAACGCGAGGGAATGAAGCTTTCTTT
CDR3aa: CASSLTRGNEAFF

d_gene: TRBD2
j_gene: TRBJ2-3
v_gene: TRBV28
abundance: -
CDR3nt: TGTGCCAGCAGTCCTCAGACTAGCGGTCGAGTCACAGATACGCAGTATTTT
CDR3aa: CASSPQTSGRVTDTQYF

d_gene: -
j_gene: TRBJ1-2
v_gene: TRBV6-5
abundance: -
CDR3nt: TGTGCCAGCAGTTGGGGCAGGGAGGGAAGCTACACCTTC
CDR3aa: CASSWGREGSYTF

d_gene: -
j_gene: TRBJ1-4
v_gene: TRBV30
abundance: -
CDR3nt: TGTGCCTGGAGTCCCGGGCGAGCCGATGAAAAACTGTTTTTT
CDR3aa: CAWSPGRADEKLFF

d_gene: -
j_gene: TRBJ2-3
v_gene: TRBV23-1
abundance: -
CDR3nt: TGCGCCAGCAGTCAATTCCCGAAGCCAGACAGACCCACAGATACGCAGTATTTT
CDR3aa: CASSQFPKPDRPTDTQYF

d_gene: -
j_gene: TRBJ2-3
v_gene: TRBV4-1
abundance: -
CDR3nt: TGCGCCAGCAGCCAAGAGGGCCAGGATACGCAGTATTTT
CDR3aa: CASSQEGQDTQYF

d_gene: -
j_gene: TRBJ2-3
v_gene: TRBV27
abundance: -
CDR3nt: TGTGCCAGCAGTACCTCTAGCACAGATACGCAGTATTTT
CDR3aa: CASSTSSTDTQYF

d_gene: TRBD1
j_gene: TRBJ1-4
v_gene: TRBV27
abundance: once
CDR3nt: TGTGCCAGCAGAATACAGGGGACTAATGAAAAACTGTTTTTT
CDR3aa: CASRIQGTNEKLFF

d_gene: -
j_gene: TRBJ2-5
v_gene: TRBV6-5
abundance: -
CDR3nt: TGTGCCAGCAGTCGTGAAGAGACCCAGTACTTC
CDR3aa: CASSREETQYF

d_gene: -
j_gene: TRBJ1-1
v_gene: TRBV9
abundance: -
CDR3nt: TGTGCCAGCAGCGGTCTTATGAACACTGAAGCTTTCTTT
CDR3aa: CASSGLMNTEAFF

d_gene: TRBD1
j_gene: TRBJ2-1
v_gene: TRBV6-5
abundance: -
CDR3nt: TGTGCCAGCAGGGTTCCCGGGACAGGGTTACTCTTC
CDR3aa: CASRVPGTGLLF

d_gene: -
j_gene: TRBJ2-1
v_gene: TRBV4-1
abundance: -
CDR3nt: TGCGCCAGCAGAACTAGGGACATCAACAATGAGCAGTTCTTC
CDR3aa: CASRTRDINNEQFF

d_gene: -
j_gene: TRBJ2-7
v_gene: TRBV6-6
abundance: -
CDR3nt: TGTGCCAGCAGTTACAGGGGACACGAGCAGTACTTC
CDR3aa: CASSYRGHEQYF

d_gene: -
j_gene: TRBJ2-1
v_gene: TRBV14
abundance: -
CDR3nt: TGTGCCAGCAGCCGCTACGGTGGGGGCAGCTCCTACAATGAGCAGTTCTTC
CDR3aa: CASSRYGGGSSYNEQFF

d_gene: TRBD1
j_gene: TRBJ2-7
v_gene: TRBV9
abundance: -
CDR3nt: TGTGCCAGCAGCGTAGCAGGGGGCCGCTACGAGCAGTACTTC
CDR3aa: CASSVAGGRYEQYF

d_gene: TRBD2
j_gene: TRBJ2-7
v_gene: TRBV11-2
abundance: once
CDR3nt: TGTGCCAGCAGCCTGGGAGGGAGGGGTGGCTACGAGCAGTACTTC
CDR3aa: CASSLGGRGGYEQYF

d_gene: TRBD2
j_gene: TRBJ2-1
v_gene: TRBV9
abundance: -
CDR3nt: TGTGCCAGCAGCGTAGCTCTAGCGGGGGTGAATGAGCAGTTCTTC
CDR3aa: CASSVALAGVNEQFF

d_gene: -
j_gene: TRBJ2-7
v_gene: TRBV11-2
abundance: -
CDR3nt: TGTGCCAGCAGCTTAGCGCCTAGTGCCTACGAGCAGTACTTC
CDR3aa: CASSLAPSAYEQYF

d_gene: TRBD2
j_gene: TRBJ2-1
v_gene: TRBV5-1
abundance: -
CDR3nt: TGCGCCAGCAGCTTGGGGCTAGCGGGAGGGCTAGGGAATGAGCAGTTCTTC
CDR3aa: CASSLGLAGGLGNEQFF

d_gene: TRBD1
j_gene: TRBJ2-4
v_gene: TRBV5-6
abundance: -
CDR3nt: TGTGCCAGCAGCCCACTTAAGGGGGCGAGAAACATTCAGTACTTC
CDR3aa: CASSPLKGARNIQYF

d_gene: -
j_gene: TRBJ2-1
v_gene: TRBV18
abundance: -
CDR3nt: TGTGCCAGCTCCCCCCAGTGGGAGCAGTTCTTC
CDR3aa: CASSPQWEQFF

d_gene: -
j_gene: TRBJ2-7
v_gene: TRBV6-1
abundance: few
CDR3nt: TGTGCCAGCGCGTACGGGAGTTCCTACGAGCAGTACTTC
CDR3aa: CASAYGSSYEQYF

d_gene: -
j_gene: TRBJ1-2
v_gene: TRBV28
abundance: -
CDR3nt: TGTGCCAGCAGTCCTTGGCTTGGGGGACATAACCTGATGGGCTATGGCTACACCTTC
CDR3aa: CASSPWLGGHNLMGYGYTF

d_gene: TRBD2
j_gene: TRBJ2-7
v_gene: TRBV6-4
abundance: -
CDR3nt: TGTGCCAGCAGTGCGCTAGCGGGACCATACGAGCAGTACTTC
CDR3aa: CASSALAGPYEQYF

d_gene: TRBD2
j_gene: TRBJ2-7
v_gene: TRBV18
abundance: -
CDR3nt: TGTGCCAGCTCACCAATCCGAAAAGCGGGAGAAAGATCGAACGAGCAGTACTTC
CDR3aa: CASSPIRKAGERSNEQYF